This TCR beta chain was identified during a study of T cells in Graves' hyperthyroidism and ophthalmopathy. In patients aged 18 to 65, hyperthyroidism was newly diagnosed, with duration under 2 months. The TCR beta CDR3 regions underwent amplification using RNA transcripts as the source. Primed by the HTBI set, a first-round RT-PCR was run on the TCR CDR3. Via MiXCR, TCRdb re-called the multiplex PCR reads, giving one row per CDR3 protein. Of about 610,000 distinct CDR3 sequences detected, 40% to 55% appear once; the ten largest clones hold approximately 8.4%. Trimming shortened V by 8 bases and J by 3 bases, and 8 bases separated the two germline ends. This CDR3 contains 13 residues. The V gene's germline CDR1 is SNHLY and CDR2 FYNNEI. This clonotype occurred once.

The clonotype originates from a woman aged 18-29 years with Graves' hyperthyroidism. The gene calls are TRBV2 and TRBJ2-6, with no clear D. Sequencing input: peripheral blood or thyroid tissue (not recorded which). The CDR3 bases are TGTGCCAGCCGTCTAGATGGGGCCAACGTCCTGACTTTC. Translation: CASRLDGANVLTF.